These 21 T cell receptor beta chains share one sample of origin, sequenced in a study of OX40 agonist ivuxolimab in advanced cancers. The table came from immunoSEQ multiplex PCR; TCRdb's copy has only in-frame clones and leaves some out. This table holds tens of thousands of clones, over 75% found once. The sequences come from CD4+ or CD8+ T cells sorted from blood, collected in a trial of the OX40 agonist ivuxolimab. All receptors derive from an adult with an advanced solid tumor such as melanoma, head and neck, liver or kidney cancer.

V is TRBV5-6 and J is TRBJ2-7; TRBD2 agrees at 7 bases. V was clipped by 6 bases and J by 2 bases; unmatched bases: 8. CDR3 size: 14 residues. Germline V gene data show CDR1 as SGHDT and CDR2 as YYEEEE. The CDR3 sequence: CASTREGPTYEQYF. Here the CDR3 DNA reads TGTGCCAGCACCAGGGAGGGGCCGACCTACGAGCAGTACTTC.

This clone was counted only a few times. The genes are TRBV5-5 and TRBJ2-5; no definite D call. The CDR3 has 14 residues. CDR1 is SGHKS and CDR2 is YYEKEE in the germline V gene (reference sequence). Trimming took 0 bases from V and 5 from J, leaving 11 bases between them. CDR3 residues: CASSLAVGKETQYF. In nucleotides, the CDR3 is TGTGCCAGCAGCTTGGCGGTGGGGAAGGAGACCCAGTACTTC.

CDR3 loop: CAISEYQGTTEAFF. CDR3 bases: TGTGCCATCAGTGAGTATCAGGGGACCACTGAAGCTTTCTTT. J is TRBJ1-1 and V is TRBV10-3; D may be TRBD1 (6 bases). Germline values: CDR1 ENHRY, CDR2 SYGVKD. This CDR3 comprises 14 residues. V gave up 1 base and J gave up 4 bases, with 10 bases separating them.

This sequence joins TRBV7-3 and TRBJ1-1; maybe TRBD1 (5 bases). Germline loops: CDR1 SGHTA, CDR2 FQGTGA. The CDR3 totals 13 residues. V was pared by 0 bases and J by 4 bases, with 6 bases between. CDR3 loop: CASSLTGATEAFF. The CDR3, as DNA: TGTGCCAGCAGCTTAACAGGGGCCACTGAAGCTTTCTTT.

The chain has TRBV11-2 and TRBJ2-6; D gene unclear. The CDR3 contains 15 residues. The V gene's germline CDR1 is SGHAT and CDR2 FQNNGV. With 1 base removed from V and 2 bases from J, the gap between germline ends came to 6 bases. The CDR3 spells CASSLGKAGANVLTF. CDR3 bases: TGTGCCAGCAGCTTAGGGAAAGCTGGGGCCAACGTCCTGACTTTC.

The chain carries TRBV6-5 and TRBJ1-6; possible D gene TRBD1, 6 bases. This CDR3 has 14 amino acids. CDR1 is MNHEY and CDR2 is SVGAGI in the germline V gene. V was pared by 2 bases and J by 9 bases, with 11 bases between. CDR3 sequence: CASSYTRGGSPLHF. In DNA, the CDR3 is TGTGCCAGCAGTTACACCAGGGGCGGTTCACCCCTCCACTTT.

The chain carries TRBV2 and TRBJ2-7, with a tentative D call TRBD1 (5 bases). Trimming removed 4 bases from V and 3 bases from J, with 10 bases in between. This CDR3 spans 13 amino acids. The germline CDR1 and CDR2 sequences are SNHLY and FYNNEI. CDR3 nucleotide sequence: TGTGCCAGCAGTGTTCAGGGATTCTACGAGCAGTACTTC. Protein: CASSVQGFYEQYF. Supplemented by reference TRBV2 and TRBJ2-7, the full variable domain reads EPEVTQTPSHQVTQMGQEVILRCVPISNHLYFYWYRQILGQKVEFLVSFYNNEISEKSEIFDDQFSVERPDGSNFTLKIRSTKLEDSAMYFCASSVQGFYEQYFGPGTRLTVT.

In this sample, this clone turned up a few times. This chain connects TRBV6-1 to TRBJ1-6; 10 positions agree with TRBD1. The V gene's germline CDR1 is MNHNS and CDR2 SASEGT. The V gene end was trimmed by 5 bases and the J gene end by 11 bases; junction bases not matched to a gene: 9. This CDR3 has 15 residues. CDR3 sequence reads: CASSITGTGEAPLHF. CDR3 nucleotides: TGTGCCAGCAGTATTACCGGGACAGGGGAGGCACCCCTCCACTTT.

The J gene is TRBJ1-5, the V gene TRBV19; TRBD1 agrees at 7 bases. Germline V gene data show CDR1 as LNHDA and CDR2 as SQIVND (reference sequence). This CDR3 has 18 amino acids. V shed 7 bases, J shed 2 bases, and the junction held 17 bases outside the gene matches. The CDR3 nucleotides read TGTGCCAGTACCACCACATCTGGGGACAGAAGTGGCAATCAGCCCCAGCATTTT. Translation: CASTTTSGDRSGNQPQHF.

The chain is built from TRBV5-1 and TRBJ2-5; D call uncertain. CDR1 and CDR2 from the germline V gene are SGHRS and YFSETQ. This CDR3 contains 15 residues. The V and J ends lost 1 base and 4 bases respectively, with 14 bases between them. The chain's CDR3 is CASSLMPGRLETQYF. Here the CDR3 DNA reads TGCGCCAGCAGCTTGATGCCGGGCCGCCTAGAGACCCAGTACTTC.

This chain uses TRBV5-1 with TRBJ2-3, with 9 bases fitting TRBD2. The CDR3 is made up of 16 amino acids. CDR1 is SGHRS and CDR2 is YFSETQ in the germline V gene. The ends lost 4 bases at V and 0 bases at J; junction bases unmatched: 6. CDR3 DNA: TGCGCCAGCAGCCTTCCTAGCGGGGAGAGCACAGATACGCAGTATTTT. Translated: CASSLPSGESTDTQYF.

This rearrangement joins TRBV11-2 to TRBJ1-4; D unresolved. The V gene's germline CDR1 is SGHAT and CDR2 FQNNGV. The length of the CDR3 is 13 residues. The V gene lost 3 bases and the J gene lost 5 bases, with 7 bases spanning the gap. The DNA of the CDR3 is TGTGCCAGCAGCTTTACTTCAAATGAAAAACTGTTTTTT. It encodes CASSFTSNEKLFF.

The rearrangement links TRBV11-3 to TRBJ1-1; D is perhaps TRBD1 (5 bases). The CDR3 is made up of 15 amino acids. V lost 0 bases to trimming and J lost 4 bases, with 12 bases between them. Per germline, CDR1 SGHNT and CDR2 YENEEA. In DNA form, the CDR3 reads TGTGCCAGCAGCTTAGATCCGTCAGGGACCACTGAAGCTTTCTTT. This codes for CASSLDPSGTTEAFF.

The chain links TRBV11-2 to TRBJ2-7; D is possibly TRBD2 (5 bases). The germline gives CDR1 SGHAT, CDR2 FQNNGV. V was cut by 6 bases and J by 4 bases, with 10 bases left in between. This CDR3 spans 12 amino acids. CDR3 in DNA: TGTGCCAGCAGGCATGGACTTTACGAGCAGTACTTC. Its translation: CASRHGLYEQYF.

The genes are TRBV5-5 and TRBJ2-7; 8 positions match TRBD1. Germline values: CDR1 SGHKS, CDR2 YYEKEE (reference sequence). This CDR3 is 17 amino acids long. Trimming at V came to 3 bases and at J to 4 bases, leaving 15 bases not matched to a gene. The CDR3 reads CASSWEAGTGPPYEQYF. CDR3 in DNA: TGTGCCAGCAGCTGGGAGGCCGGGACAGGCCCTCCGTACGAGCAGTACTTC. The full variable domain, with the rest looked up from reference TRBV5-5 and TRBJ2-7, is DAGVTQSPTHLIKTRGQQVTLRCSPISGHKSVSWYQQVLGQGPQFIFQYYEKEERGRGNFPDRFSARQFPNYSSELNVNALLLGDSALYLCASSWEAGTGPPYEQYFGPGTRLTVT.

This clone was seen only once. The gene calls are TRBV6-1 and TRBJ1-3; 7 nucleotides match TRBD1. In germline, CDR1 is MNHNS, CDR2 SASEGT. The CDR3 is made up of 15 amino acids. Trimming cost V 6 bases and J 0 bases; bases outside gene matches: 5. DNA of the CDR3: TGTGCCAGCAGCTTCCGGGACAGCTCTGGAAACACCATATATTTT. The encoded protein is CASSFRDSSGNTIYF.

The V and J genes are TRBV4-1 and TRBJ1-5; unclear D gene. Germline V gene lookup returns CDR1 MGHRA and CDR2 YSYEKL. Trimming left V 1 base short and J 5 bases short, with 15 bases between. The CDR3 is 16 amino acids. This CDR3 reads CASSQVLGIVDQPQHF. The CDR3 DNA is TGCGCCAGCAGCCAAGTACTGGGGATAGTGGATCAGCCCCAGCATTTT.

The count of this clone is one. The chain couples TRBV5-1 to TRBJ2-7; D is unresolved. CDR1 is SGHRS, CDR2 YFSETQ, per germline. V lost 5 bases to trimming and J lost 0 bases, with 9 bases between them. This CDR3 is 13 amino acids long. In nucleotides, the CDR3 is TGCGCCAGCAGAAGGACGGACTCCTACGAGCAGTACTTC. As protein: CASRRTDSYEQYF.

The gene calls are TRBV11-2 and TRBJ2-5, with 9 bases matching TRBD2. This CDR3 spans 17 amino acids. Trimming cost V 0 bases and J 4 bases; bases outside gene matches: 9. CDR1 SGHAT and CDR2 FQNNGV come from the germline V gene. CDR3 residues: CASSLEGASGVIETQYF. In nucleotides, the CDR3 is TGTGCCAGCAGCTTAGAGGGGGCTAGCGGGGTTATAGAGACCCAGTACTTC.

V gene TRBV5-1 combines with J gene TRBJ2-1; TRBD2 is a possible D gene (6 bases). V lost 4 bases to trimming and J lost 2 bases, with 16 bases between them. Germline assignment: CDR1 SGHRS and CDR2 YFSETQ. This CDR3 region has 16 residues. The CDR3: CASSLGLLPTYNEQFF. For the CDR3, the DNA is TGCGCCAGCAGCCTGGGACTCCTGCCCACCTACAATGAGCAGTTCTTC. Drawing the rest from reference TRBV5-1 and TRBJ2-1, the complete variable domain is KAGVTQTPRYLIKTRGQQVTLSCSPISGHRSVSWYQQTPGQGLQFLFEYFSETQRNKGNFPGRFSGRQFSNSRSEMNVSTLELGDSALYLCASSLGLLPTYNEQFFGPGTRLTVL.

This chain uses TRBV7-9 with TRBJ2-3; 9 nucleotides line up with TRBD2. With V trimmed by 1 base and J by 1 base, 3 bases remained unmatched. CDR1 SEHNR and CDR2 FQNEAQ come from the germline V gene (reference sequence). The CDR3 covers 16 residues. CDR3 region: CASSLGLAGRTDTQYF. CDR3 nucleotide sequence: TGTGCCAGCAGCTTAGGTCTAGCGGGACGCACAGATACGCAGTATTTT.